This T cell receptor (beta chain) was captured in a study of CD8+ T cells in alopecia areata. Study-wide context: It was approximately 6-10-week-old female C3H/HeJ mice that received skin from approximately 6-12-month-old C3H/HeJ graft donors with spontaneous alopecia.

As the sequencing template, cDNA was produced by extracting RNA and reverse transcribing it. Produced via immunoSEQ multiplex PCR; TCRdb's table is partial and in-frame only. Sampling found around 290,000 clones, none seen once. This clone was observed a few times. Its antigen is not identified. Mouse gene names and germline throughout. The CDR3 is cut off 4 residues early in the read; its end comes from the germline J gene. The sample has other DNA sequences that encode this CDR3 too. Sorting relied on CD4, CD8alpha, NKG2D, NKG2ACE and other markers applied to pooled cutaneous lymph node cells. Germline V gene lookup returns CDR1 NSQYPW and CDR2 LRSPGD (reference sequence). The CDR3 runs 15 residues. Regarding the study as a whole: An increase in clonality over normal scalp was evident in lesional scalp, especially alopecia totalis/universalis. Tissue-resident alphabeta T cells belonging to normal skin likewise get sequenced within scalp specimens.

The genes are TRBV1 and TRBJ2-1, with 9 bases fitting TRBD2. The sequencing input was CD4+ T cells sorted from a lymph node. The clonotype originates from a C3H/HeJ mouse with alopecia areata. For the strain, the MHC haplotype given is H2-k. The DNA read from the CDR3 is TGCACCTGCAGTGCAGACTGGGGGGGGAAAGCT. Protein: CTCSADWGGKA. In full, the CDR3 is CTCSADWGGKAEQFF.